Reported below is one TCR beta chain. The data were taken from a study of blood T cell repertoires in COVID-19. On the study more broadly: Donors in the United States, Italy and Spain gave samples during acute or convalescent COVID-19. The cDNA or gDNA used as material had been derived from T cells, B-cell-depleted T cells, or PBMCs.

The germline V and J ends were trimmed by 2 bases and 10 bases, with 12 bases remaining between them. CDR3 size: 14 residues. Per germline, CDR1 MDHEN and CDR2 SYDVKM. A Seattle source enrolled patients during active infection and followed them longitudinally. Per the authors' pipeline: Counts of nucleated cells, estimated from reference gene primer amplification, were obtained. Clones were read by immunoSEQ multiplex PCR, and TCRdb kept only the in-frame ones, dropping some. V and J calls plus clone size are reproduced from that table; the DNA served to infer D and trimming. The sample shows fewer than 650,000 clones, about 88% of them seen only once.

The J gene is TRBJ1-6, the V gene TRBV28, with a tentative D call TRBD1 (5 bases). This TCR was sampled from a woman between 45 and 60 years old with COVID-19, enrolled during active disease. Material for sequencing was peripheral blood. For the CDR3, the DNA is TGTGCCAGCAGTTTAATCAGGGATGGGTCACCCCTCCACTTT. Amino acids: CASSLIRDGSPLHF.